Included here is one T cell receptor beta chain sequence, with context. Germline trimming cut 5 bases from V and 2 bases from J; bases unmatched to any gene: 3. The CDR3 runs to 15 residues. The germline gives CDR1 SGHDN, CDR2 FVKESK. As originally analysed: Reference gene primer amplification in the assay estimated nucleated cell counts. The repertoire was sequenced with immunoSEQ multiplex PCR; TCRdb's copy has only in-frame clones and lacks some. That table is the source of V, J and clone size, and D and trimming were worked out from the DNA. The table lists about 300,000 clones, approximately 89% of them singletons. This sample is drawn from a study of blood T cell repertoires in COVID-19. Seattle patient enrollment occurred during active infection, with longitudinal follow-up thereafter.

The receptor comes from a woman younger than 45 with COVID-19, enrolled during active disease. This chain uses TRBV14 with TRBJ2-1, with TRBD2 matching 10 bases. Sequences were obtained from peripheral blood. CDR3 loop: CASSRTSGTYNEQFF. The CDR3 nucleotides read TGTGCCAGCAGCAGGACTAGCGGAACCTACAATGAGCAGTTCTTC.